The 8 T cell receptor beta chains below all came from one sample that was sequenced in a study of response to subunit inactivated influenza vaccine. TCRdb re-called the RT-PCR reads through MiXCR, storing one row per CDR3 protein. The table lists roughly 790,000 distinct CDR3 sequences, about 20% of them singletons. The input for sequencing was PBMCs from blood, taken roughly 5 days after vaccination. The receptors originated from a man aged 50 or older who received an inactivated influenza vaccine.

The rearrangement joins TRBV12-3 or TRBV12-4 to TRBJ1-2; D remains unclear. The CDR3 covers 13 residues. The V end lost 10 bases, the J end lost 4 bases, and 16 bases lay between the germline ends. CDR3 nucleotide sequence: TGTGCCACCATGAGCGAGGCAGGCTATGGCTACACCTTC. Translating gives CATMSEAGYGYTF.

V and J are TRBV7-2 and TRBJ2-5, with 8 bases lining up with TRBD1. Germline-derived CDR1 and CDR2 are SGHTA and FQGNSA. J lost 6 bases, V lost 5 bases, and 8 bases had no gene match. The CDR3 is made up of 14 amino acids. The CDR3 protein is CASSTRTGWKTQYF. The DNA of the CDR3 is TGTGCCAGCAGCACCAGGACAGGGTGGAAGACCCAGTACTTC. The full variable domain, in which reference TRBV7-2 and TRBJ2-5 provide the parts outside the CDR3, is GAGVSQSPSNKVTEKGKDVELRCDPISGHTALYWYRQSLGQGLEFLIYFQGNSAPDKSGLPSDRFSAERTGGSVSTLTIQRTQQEDSAVYLCASSTRTGWKTQYFGPGTRLLVL.

This clonotype showed up just a few times. The chain has TRBV7-2 and TRBJ2-5; 9 bases match TRBD1. The CDR3 loop spans 14 amino acids. Germline trimming cut 1 base from V and 7 bases from J; bases unmatched to any gene: 4. Germline V lookup: CDR1 SGHTA, CDR2 FQGNSA. CDR3 DNA: TGTGCCAGCAGCTTAGAGGACAGGGGAGGGACCCAGTACTTC. Translating gives CASSLEDRGGTQYF. The full variable domain, with the rest looked up from reference TRBV7-2 and TRBJ2-5, is GAGVSQSPSNKVTEKGKDVELRCDPISGHTALYWYRQSLGQGLEFLIYFQGNSAPDKSGLPSDRFSAERTGGSVSTLTIQRTQQEDSAVYLCASSLEDRGGTQYFGPGTRLLVL.

This chain connects TRBV5-6 to TRBJ2-7; a weak D match, TRBD2 (6 bases). Germline-derived CDR1 and CDR2 are SGHDT and YYEEEE. Trimming cost V 3 bases and J 1 base, with 11 bases left between them. This CDR3 has 14 residues. In DNA form, the CDR3 reads TGTGCCAGCAGCTCGGAGGGCAGTTCCTACGAGCAGTACTTC. Translated: CASSSEGSSYEQYF.

The chain is built from TRBV20-1 and TRBJ2-7; D unclear. There are 12 residues in the CDR3. CDR1 DFQATT and CDR2 SNEGSKA come from the germline V gene (reference sequence). V dropped 3 bases and J dropped 7 bases, with 13 bases sitting between them. Here the CDR3 DNA reads TGCAGTGCTAGCCCCCCTTCGCGTGAGCAGTACTTC. Its translation is CSASPPSREQYF.

This chain links TRBV6-2 or TRBV6-3 with TRBJ2-1; no reliable D call. V lost 5 bases, J lost 8 bases, and 16 bases lay in between. CDR3 length: 14 amino acids. The germline gives CDR1 MNHEY, CDR2 SVGEGT. The CDR3 loop is CASSNRVPRDEQFF. The CDR3 bases are TGTGCCAGCAGTAACCGAGTGCCACGGGATGAGCAGTTCTTC.

The rearrangement uses TRBV12-3 or TRBV12-4 and TRBJ2-1; 8 bases agree with TRBD1. There are 15 residues in the CDR3. The V segment lost 5 bases and the J segment 3 bases; nucleotides outside the gene matches: 6. CDR3 nucleotides: TGTGCCAGCAGTGAAAGACAGGGGTACTACAATGAGCAGTTCTTC. Residues: CASSERQGYYNEQFF.

This clonotype was recorded at least ten times. The V gene is TRBV7-9, the J gene TRBJ1-2, with 7 bases fitting TRBD1. Germline loops: CDR1 SEHNR, CDR2 FQNEAQ (reference sequence). The ends lost 1 base at V and 7 bases at J; junction bases unmatched: 6. The length of the CDR3 is 14 residues. Here the CDR3 DNA reads TGTGCCAGCAGCTTAGGACAGGGAGAAAGTGGCTACACCTTC. This codes for CASSLGQGESGYTF.